This T cell receptor (beta chain) was captured by sequencing in a study of identical twins' blood T cells. Study-wide results and caveats: Abundant TCRbeta CDR3s overlapped more between twins than with unrelated donors. Twin similarity might stem from environmental factors, not only genetics. Out-of-frame TCRbeta clonotypes reportedly had markedly more similar V usage in twins than unrelated donors. Twins shared about as many clonotypes as their cloneset sizes predicted.

TCRdb called the 5' RACE reads again in MiXCR, with one record for every CDR3 protein. The profile covers fewer than 450,000 distinct CDR3 sequences, with about 28% appearing a single time and approximately 6.6% taken by the ten largest. This clonotype was detected only a few times. Its antigen remains unidentified. This clonotype was sampled from a woman between 18 and 50 years old in good health. The sample taken for sequencing was PBMCs.

The CDR3 sequence is CASSPNPLSYNEQFF. DNA of the CDR3: TGTGCCAGCAGCCCAAATCCCCTCTCCTACAATGAGCAGTTCTTC. V and J are TRBV11-2 and TRBJ2-1; D unresolved. In germline, CDR1 is SGHAT, CDR2 FQNNGV. V gave up 5 bases and J gave up 0 bases, with 11 bases separating them. This CDR3 spans 15 amino acids.